One sample yielded the 31 T cell receptor beta chains listed below, sequenced in a study of T-cell memory formation after mild COVID-19. MiXCR was run by TCRdb on the 5' RACE reads, yielding one entry per CDR3 protein. The sample includes roughly 340,000 distinct CDR3 sequences, more than 15% seen only once; the top ten take 20% to 25%. Material: PBMCs or a T cell subset sorted from them (not recorded which). These receptors were collected from a man in his late teens or twenties who had mild COVID-19 (a few samples of this study predate the infection). Cell type and time point are not known.

This clonotype has only a few counts. The J gene is TRBJ2-1, the V gene TRBV19; tentatively, D is TRBD2 (7 bases). CDR3 length equals 16 residues. Between the trimmed V and J ends, which lost 1 base and 2 bases, there was a span of 12 bases. Germline CDR1 LNHDA, CDR2 SQIVND (reference sequence). CDR3 protein: CASSIGRGATYNEQFF. Written as DNA, the CDR3 is TGTGCCAGTAGTATAGGTCGGGGGGCAACCTACAATGAGCAGTTCTTC.

This clonotype has just a few counts. The J gene is TRBJ1-2, the V gene TRBV5-1, with a possible D match to TRBD1 (5 bases). The CDR3 contains 13 residues. The V gene lost 3 bases and the J gene lost 6 bases, with 12 bases spanning the gap. CDR1 and CDR2 from the germline V gene are SGHRS and YFSETQ. The CDR3 sequence: CASSSAGMNGYTF. In DNA, the CDR3 is TGCGCCAGCAGCTCCGCAGGGATGAATGGCTACACCTTC.

The V call is TRBV9, the J call TRBJ2-7, with D possibly matching TRBD1 (5 bases). Looked up from germline, CDR1 is SGDLS and CDR2 is YYNGEE. The CDR3 totals 14 residues. The germline V and J ends were trimmed by 3 bases and 2 bases, with 12 bases remaining between them. The CDR3 here is CASSATTETYEQYF. CDR3 coding DNA: TGTGCCAGCAGCGCAACGACAGAGACCTACGAGCAGTACTTC.

This clonotype turned up a few times. The gene calls are TRBV29-1 and TRBJ2-3; weak D call: TRBD1 (5 bases). Germline CDR1 is SQVTM and CDR2 is ANQGSEA. The CDR3 contains 15 residues. The ends were cut back, 4 bases at V and 0 bases at J, with 14 bases in the middle. Here the CDR3 DNA reads TGCAGCGTTGGAAGGGGCCCTCTTAGCACAGATACGCAGTATTTT. This sequence encodes CSVGRGPLSTDTQYF.

V is TRBV6-6 and J is TRBJ1-2; D is ambiguous. V dropped 7 bases and J dropped 8 bases, with 11 bases sitting between them. This CDR3 region has 11 residues. Germline loops: CDR1 MNHNY, CDR2 SVGAGI (reference sequence). The CDR3, as DNA: TGTGCCAGCACCCCCGACCGAGGCTACACCTTC. Its protein is CASTPDRGYTF.

This clonotype was seen many times. The CDR3 DNA reads as TGTGCCAGCTCACCCCTTAGCGGGGGGGAATACAATGAGCAGTTCTTC. This translates into CASSPLSGGEYNEQFF. The rearrangement uses TRBV18 and TRBJ2-1; 11 nucleotides align to TRBD2. Germline CDR1 reads KGHSH; CDR2 reads LQKENI. V shed 3 bases, J shed 4 bases, and the junction held 5 bases outside the gene matches. This CDR3 is 16 amino acids long.

This clonotype was observed a few times. The chain couples TRBV7-9 to TRBJ1-1; no clear D. Germline V gene lookup returns CDR1 SEHNR and CDR2 FQNEAQ (reference sequence). The CDR3 runs 16 residues. Between the trimmed V and J ends, which lost 5 bases and 1 base, there was a span of 17 bases. The DNA for the CDR3 is TGTGCCAGCAGCCCCCCCAAAATGGCGAGGAACACTGAAGCTTTCTTT. Translated: CASSPPKMARNTEAFF. Based on the CDR3 plus reference TRBV7-9 and TRBJ1-1, the full variable domain is DTGVSQNPRHKITKRGQNVTFRCDPISEHNRLYWYRQTLGQGPEFLTYFQNEAQLEKSRLLSDRFSAERPKGSFSTLEIQRTEQGDSAMYLCASSPPKMARNTEAFFGQGTRLTVV.

Only a few counts were recorded for this clonotype. V usage is TRBV7-2 and J usage is TRBJ2-7; D is tentatively TRBD1 or TRBD2 (6 bases each). This CDR3 is built from 14 residues. CDR1 and CDR2 from the germline V gene are SGHTA and FQGNSA. The V end was cut by 0 bases, the J end by 4 bases, with 10 bases between. The CDR3 coding sequence is TGTGCCAGCAGCTTAGCGCAGGGGAGGTACGAGCAGTACTTC. Amino acids: CASSLAQGRYEQYF.

This rearrangement joins TRBV10-1 to TRBJ2-7; 7 bases are shared with TRBD2. Trimming cost V 5 bases and J 3 bases; bases outside gene matches: 4. Germline CDR1 reads WNHNN; CDR2 reads SYGVQD (reference sequence). The CDR3 consists of 13 residues. The CDR3 region is CASSSGANYEQYF. CDR3 coding DNA: TGCGCCAGCAGTAGCGGGGCCAACTACGAGCAGTACTTC.

This clonotype was detected only a few times. The gene calls are TRBV7-3 and TRBJ2-1; 12 positions agree with TRBD2. With 5 bases clipped from V and 8 bases from J, the junction kept 10 bases outside the gene matches. Germline values: CDR1 SGHTA, CDR2 FQGTGA. CDR3 length: 16 amino acids. The CDR3 sequence is CASSPPTSGGLDEQFF. For the CDR3, the DNA is TGTGCCAGCAGCCCCCCGACTAGCGGGGGTTTGGATGAGCAGTTCTTC.

This clonotype was recorded at least ten times. The chain couples TRBV4-2 to TRBJ2-3, with D possibly TRBD2 on 6 matching bases. CDR1 LGHNA and CDR2 YNFKEQ come from the germline V gene. Between the trimmed V and J ends, which lost 0 bases and 6 bases, there was a span of 13 bases. This CDR3 has 15 amino acids. CDR3: CASSQDRTTKDTQYF. CDR3 nucleotides: TGTGCCAGCAGCCAAGATCGGACTACCAAGGATACGCAGTATTTT.

This clonotype has only a few counts. This chain joins TRBV19 and TRBJ2-7; TRBD2 matches 16 bases. The CDR3 sequence is 17 residues long. Trimming at V came to 5 bases and at J to 2 bases, leaving 6 bases not matched to a gene. Germline V lookup: CDR1 LNHDA, CDR2 SQIVND (reference sequence). CDR3 amino acids: CASSPGLAGGNPYEQYF. The CDR3 nucleotides are TGTGCCAGTAGTCCGGGACTAGCGGGGGGGAACCCCTACGAGCAGTACTTC. The whole variable domain, remainder taken from reference TRBV19 and TRBJ2-7, is DGGITQSPKYLFRKEGQNVTLSCEQNLNHDAMYWYRQDPGQGLRLIYYSQIVNDFQKGDIAEGYSVSREKKESFPLTVTSAQKNPTAFYLCASSPGLAGGNPYEQYFGPGTRLTVT.

This clonotype occurred a few times. The chain joins TRBV4-3 to TRBJ1-2; 10 bases are a match to TRBD1. V trimming: 3 bases; J trimming: 3 bases; junction bases outside the gene matches: 13. The CDR3 spans 18 residues. Germline V gene sequence: CDR1 LGHNA, CDR2 YSLEER. The chain's CDR3 is CASSQAPGQGIGDYGYTF. The CDR3 DNA sequence: TGCGCCAGCAGCCAGGCTCCGGGACAGGGGATAGGTGACTATGGCTACACCTTC.

This clonotype was recorded many times. The chain has TRBV6-5 and TRBJ2-5; D not resolved. The CDR3 length is 13 residues. Looked up from germline, CDR1 is MNHEY and CDR2 is SVGAGI. The V end was cut by 6 bases, the J end by 0 bases, with 8 bases between. For the CDR3, the DNA is TGTGCCAGCAGGGCCGGAAACCAAGAGACCCAGTACTTC. Residues: CASRAGNQETQYF.

This clonotype was observed a few times. The chain combines TRBV11-2 with TRBJ2-1, with TRBD2 matching over 9 bases. V shed 1 base and J 5 bases; nucleotides not matched to a gene: 3. The germline CDR1 and CDR2 sequences are SGHAT and FQNNGV. The CDR3 sequence is 15 residues long. This CDR3 reads CASSLVLAGNNEQFF. In DNA form, the CDR3 reads TGTGCCAGCAGCTTAGTGCTAGCGGGAAACAATGAGCAGTTCTTC.

This clonotype was counted ten times or more. This sequence joins TRBV6-5 and TRBJ2-1; TRBD1 aligns across 8 bases. CDR1 and CDR2 (germline): MNHEY, SVGAGI. The CDR3 sequence is 13 residues long. V lost 7 bases, J lost 6 bases, and 5 bases stayed unmatched. In nucleotides, the CDR3 is TGTGCCAGCAATGGACAGGGAGGCAATGAGCAGTTCTTC. Its translation is CASNGQGGNEQFF.

This clonotype was seen many times. The rearrangement uses TRBV7-2 and TRBJ2-2; 9 nucleotides match TRBD2. The CDR3 is made up of 15 amino acids. Germline V CDR1 and CDR2: SGHTA, FQGNSA. Germline trimming cut 5 bases from V and 1 base from J; bases unmatched to any gene: 2. The CDR3 region is CASSQLAGNTGELFF. The DNA for the CDR3 is TGTGCCAGCAGCCAACTAGCGGGGAACACCGGGGAGCTGTTTTTT.

The chain uses TRBV5-1 and TRBJ1-4; tentatively, D is TRBD1 (6 bases). Trimming shortened V by 0 bases and J by 0 bases, and 6 bases separated the two germline ends. The germline CDR1 and CDR2 sequences are SGHRS and YFSETQ. This CDR3 region has 15 residues. CDR3 residues: CASSLEGATNEKLFF. CDR3 coding DNA: TGCGCCAGCAGCTTGGAGGGGGCAACTAATGAAAAACTGTTTTTT.

In DNA, the CDR3 is TGTGCCAGCAGCCTCTTAGCGGGGGGAAGGCAGTATTTT. It codes for CASSLLAGGRQYF. The V gene is TRBV7-2, the J gene TRBJ2-3; 10 positions agree with TRBD2. Germline V lookup: CDR1 SGHTA, CDR2 FQGNSA. J gave up 11 bases and V 5 bases, and 7 bases lay outside the gene matches. The CDR3 length is 13 residues.

CDR3 amino acids: CASSQSDRGGRETQYF. CDR3 DNA sequence: TGTGCCAGCAGCCAATCGGACAGGGGGGGACGAGAGACCCAGTACTTC. The chain carries TRBV4-2 and TRBJ2-5; 10 bases align to TRBD1. The germline gives CDR1 LGHNA, CDR2 YNFKEQ. The CDR3 has 16 residues. The V gene end was trimmed by 2 bases and the J gene end by 4 bases; junction bases not matched to a gene: 7.

There are a few counts of this clonotype. This chain connects TRBV4-1 to TRBJ2-7; 10 bases are shared with TRBD1. CDR3 length: 15 residues. CDR1 and CDR2 (germline): MGHRA, YSYEKL. J was trimmed by 5 bases and V by 3 bases; bases with no gene match: 7. The CDR3, as DNA: TGCGCCAGCAGCCATAGACAGGGGACAGGGGACGAGCAGTACTTC. This encodes CASSHRQGTGDEQYF.

This clonotype appeared many times. The gene calls are TRBV20-1 and TRBJ2-1; tentative D call: TRBD1 (6 bases). The CDR3 totals 14 residues. Trimming removed 5 bases from V and 0 bases from J, with 11 bases in between. Germline lookup yields CDR1 DFQATT and CDR2 SNEGSKA (reference sequence). DNA of the CDR3: TGCAGTGCTGCCGGGACAAGCTCCTACAATGAGCAGTTCTTC. Its protein product is CSAAGTSSYNEQFF.

The chain combines TRBV30 with TRBJ1-5; 11 nucleotides align to TRBD1. The CDR3 has 15 residues. The germline V gene encodes CDR1 GTSNPN and CDR2 SVGIG (reference sequence). V lost 2 bases and J lost 5; bases outside the gene matches: 5. The CDR3 nucleotides read TGTGCCTGGAGTCCAGGGACAGGGGGTTATCAGCCCCAGCATTTT. This sequence encodes CAWSPGTGGYQPQHF.

A few counts support this clonotype. The genes are TRBV6-4 and TRBJ2-4, with TRBD1 identical over 7 bases. The CDR3 has 15 amino acids. Germline CDR1 MRHNA, CDR2 SNTAGT. The V segment lost 0 bases and the J segment 4 bases; nucleotides outside the gene matches: 3. CDR3: CASSDSQGEKNIQYF. DNA of the CDR3: TGTGCCAGCAGTGACTCTCAGGGGGAAAAAAACATTCAGTACTTC.

The chain is built from TRBV2 and TRBJ2-4; possibly TRBD1 for D (6 bases). Deletions cut 6 bases from V and 2 bases from J, with 14 bases between. This CDR3 comprises 15 residues. Germline loops: CDR1 SNHLY, CDR2 FYNNEI. This CDR3 reads CASSERTETKNIQYF. The CDR3 DNA is TGTGCCAGCAGCGAACGGACAGAGACCAAAAACATTCAGTACTTC.

The chain carries TRBV2 and TRBJ2-7; the D gene is possibly TRBD1 (6 bases). The CDR3 consists of 13 residues. CDR1 is SNHLY, CDR2 FYNNEI, per germline. Trimming took 8 bases from V and 0 from J, leaving 11 bases between them. The CDR3 here is CASADRRSYEQYV. CDR3 nucleotide sequence: TGTGCCAGCGCAGACAGGCGCTCCTACGAGCAGTACGTC.

CDR3 sequence reads: CASSLGAWSSYEQYF. The CDR3 bases are TGTGCCAGCAGCTTAGGGGCTTGGAGCTCCTACGAGCAGTACTTC. This chain connects TRBV7-2 to TRBJ2-7; no definite D call. Germline lookup yields CDR1 SGHTA and CDR2 FQGNSA. V was clipped by 1 base and J by 0 bases, with 10 bases between them. The CDR3 is 15 residues long.

This chain uses TRBV5-1 with TRBJ2-5; D gene ambiguous. The CDR3 runs to 17 residues. Germline assignment: CDR1 SGHRS and CDR2 YFSETQ. V was pared by 5 bases and J by 6 bases, with 26 bases between. The CDR3 DNA sequence: TGCGCCAGCAGTATTGATACCAATCTAGGCACGATGAAGACCCAGTACTTC. Encoded protein: CASSIDTNLGTMKTQYF. Full variable domain (missing parts from reference TRBV5-1 and TRBJ2-5): KAGVTQTPRYLIKTRGQQVTLSCSPISGHRSVSWYQQTPGQGLQFLFEYFSETQRNKGNFPGRFSGRQFSNSRSEMNVSTLELGDSALYLCASSIDTNLGTMKTQYFGPGTRLLVL.

The rearrangement joins TRBV7-9 to TRBJ2-2, with D uncertain. Germline CDR1 SEHNR, CDR2 FQNEAQ (reference sequence). Trimming took off 7 bases at V and 5 bases at J, with 11 bases between the two ends. The CDR3 totals 13 residues. CDR3 region: CASTPLGTGELFF. For the CDR3, the DNA is TGTGCCAGCACCCCTCTGGGGACCGGGGAGCTGTTTTTT. The full variable domain, with the rest looked up from reference TRBV7-9 and TRBJ2-2, is DTGVSQNPRHKITKRGQNVTFRCDPISEHNRLYWYRQTLGQGPEFLTYFQNEAQLEKSRLLSDRFSAERPKGSFSTLEIQRTEQGDSAMYLCASTPLGTGELFFGEGSRLTVL.

This clonotype turned up a few times. CDR3 DNA sequence: TGTGCCAGCAGCTTTACGGAGGGGAACACTGAAGCTTTCTTT. It codes for CASSFTEGNTEAFF. This chain joins TRBV7-8 and TRBJ1-1; D unclear. The CDR3 is 14 residues long. The germline V and J ends were trimmed by 3 bases and 1 base, with 9 bases remaining between them. CDR1 and CDR2 from the germline V gene are SGHVS and FQNEAQ. The whole variable domain, remainder taken from reference TRBV7-8 and TRBJ1-1, is GAGVSQSPRYKVAKRGQDVALRCDPISGHVSLFWYQQALGQGPEFLTYFQNEAQLDKSGLPSDRFFAERPEGSVSTLKIQRTQQEDSAVYLCASSFTEGNTEAFFGQGTRLTVV.

This clonotype was counted only a few times. V and J are TRBV5-1 and TRBJ2-4; possibly TRBD1 for D (5 bases). Germline CDR1 is SGHRS and CDR2 is YFSETQ. The V gene lost 3 bases and the J gene lost 8 bases, with 15 bases spanning the gap. This CDR3 spans 14 amino acids. The CDR3: CASSWQGWGDIQYF. For the CDR3, the DNA is TGCGCCAGCAGCTGGCAGGGTTGGGGTGACATTCAGTACTTC.